The clone carrying this T cell receptor beta chain was seen just once. This record belongs to a study of control samples from healthy donors and cancer patients. Method: immunoSEQ multiplex PCR; TCRdb's copy keeps in-frame clones and lacks some. The data contain tens of thousands of clones, 70% to 85% of them singletons. Sequenced input: PBMCs. This sequence originates from a man aged 70 or older with lung cancer.

The CDR3 loop is CASSSTGKGNEQFF. CDR3 in DNA: TGTGCCAGCAGCTCGACAGGGAAGGGGAATGAGCAGTTCTTC. The chain couples TRBV5-6 to TRBJ2-1; 7 positions agree with TRBD1. The trim removed 3 bases at V and 7 bases at J, leaving 7 bases unmatched. Per the germline V gene, CDR1 is SGHDT and CDR2 is YYEEEE. The CDR3 spans 14 residues.